This is a list of T cell receptor beta chains from one sample in a study of response to subunit inactivated influenza vaccine. TCRdb re-called the RT-PCR reads with MiXCR, one entry per CDR3 protein. The sample contains fewer than 550,000 distinct CDR3 sequences, about 25% of which appear only once. The sequencing here drew on CD4+ T cells sorted from PBMCs, taken 5 days after vaccination. All receptors come from a man over 45 who received an inactivated influenza vaccine. CDR3s include the opening cysteine and the closing phenylalanine or tryptophan. Each record gives: D gene, J gene, clone size, CDR3 length, V gene, CDR3 protein, CDR3 DNA. The D gene is left open where the match is weak. Clone sizes are given selectively: once, few, many, or a class where the clone is expanded.

>NA|TRBJ2-7|NA|15|TRBV7-9
CASSLVWTSGNEQYF
TGTGCCAGCAGCTTAGTGTGGACATCGGGCAACGAGCAGTACTTC
>NA|TRBJ2-1|NA|14|TRBV7-2
CASSLTPFGDEQFF
TGTGCCAGCAGCCTGACTCCATTCGGGGATGAGCAGTTCTTC
>NA|TRBJ1-5|many|14|TRBV7-2
CASSLGQFNQPQHF
TGTGCCAGCAGCTTAGGACAGTTTAATCAGCCCCAGCATTTT
>TRBD1|TRBJ2-3|NA|13|TRBV10-3
CAINRGHTDTQYF
TGTGCCATCAACAGGGGGCACACAGATACGCAGTATTTT
>NA|TRBJ1-1|once|14|TRBV6-5
CASSYGGADTEAFF
TGTGCCAGCAGTTACGGGGGCGCGGACACTGAAGCTTTCTTT
>NA|TRBJ2-7|NA|13|TRBV12-3/TRBV12-4
CASSLRPPYEQYF
TGTGCCAGCAGTTTGAGGCCCCCATACGAGCAGTACTTC
>NA|TRBJ1-2|many|14|TRBV29-1
CSVDSGLVVFGYTF
TGCAGCGTTGACTCAGGGTTGGTGGTATTTGGCTACACCTTC
>NA|TRBJ2-3|many|10|TRBV29-1
CSVVADTQYF
TGCAGCGTTGTGGCAGATACGCAGTATTTT
>TRBD1|TRBJ1-2|NA|13|TRBV3-1
CASSPLRGGGYTF
TGTGCCAGCAGCCCCCTTCGAGGGGGCGGCTACACCTTC
>NA|TRBJ1-1|few|15|TRBV7-9
CASSLRASMNTEAFF
TGTGCCAGCAGCTTAAGGGCGAGCATGAACACTGAAGCTTTCTTT
>NA|TRBJ2-5|NA|14|TRBV12-5
CASRKGDLEETQYF
TGTGCTAGTCGGAAAGGGGATTTGGAAGAGACCCAGTACTTC
>NA|TRBJ1-5|NA|16|TRBV10-3
CAISESLEYSNQPQHF
TGTGCCATCAGTGAGTCTCTGGAGTATAGCAATCAGCCCCAGCATTTT
>NA|TRBJ2-5|NA|14|TRBV12-3/TRBV12-4
CASKITGASGTQYF
TGTGCCAGCAAAATTACGGGAGCCTCCGGGACCCAGTACTTC
>NA|TRBJ2-7|few|14|TRBV7-2
CASSMAIGDYEQYF
TGTGCCAGCAGCATGGCAATAGGGGACTACGAGCAGTACTTC
>TRBD2|TRBJ2-5|NA|15|TRBV20-1
CSAKKSGGGQETQYF
TGCAGTGCAAAGAAAAGCGGGGGGGGACAAGAGACCCAGTACTTC
>TRBD1|TRBJ1-2|few|15|TRBV28
CASNLSGTGHYGYTF
TGTGCCAGCAACTTATCCGGGACAGGACACTATGGCTACACCTTC
>NA|TRBJ1-6|few|13|TRBV3-1
CASSQFGGERLHF
TGTGCCAGCAGCCAATTCGGAGGGGAGCGCCTCCACTTT
>TRBD1|TRBJ2-7|NA|16|TRBV5-5
CASSLEGTGIPYEQYF
TGTGCCAGCAGCTTGGAAGGGACAGGGATTCCCTACGAGCAGTACTTC
>TRBD1|TRBJ1-5|NA|15|TRBV9
CASSVVGQRNQPQHF
TGTGCCAGCAGCGTAGTGGGACAGCGCAATCAGCCCCAGCATTTT
>NA|TRBJ2-1|NA|14|TRBV18
CASSLRRADNEQFF
TGTGCCAGCTCTTTAAGGAGGGCAGATAATGAGCAGTTCTTC